This T cell receptor beta chain originates from a study of CD8 T cells in ankylosing spondylitis. This CDR3 has 13 amino acids. V dropped 7 bases and J dropped 8; count of bases not matched to a gene: 7. Germline V gives CDR1 SGHRS, CDR2 YFSETQ. With regard to this clonotype: The target antigen is unknown.

The TCR beta libraries were generated through quantitative 5'-RACE incorporating molecular barcodes. TCRdb called the 5' RACE reads again in MiXCR, with one record for every CDR3 protein. Here the sample spans about 360,000 distinct CDR3 sequences, 20% to 25% being singletons. Study-level results: Certain motif variants had earlier been reported in reactive arthritis synovial fluid and blood. Researchers reportedly found disease-linked clones significantly enriched in matched ankylosing spondylitis synovial fluid. For ankylosing spondylitis blood, a TCR beta motif of seven to nine highly homologous variants appeared characteristic.

The origin of this receptor is a male donor with ankylosing spondylitis or in good health (not recorded which). The chain is built from TRBV5-1 and TRBJ2-4, with 9 bases lining up with TRBD1. Sequenced input: blood, either unsorted or a sorted T cell fraction (not recorded which). The CDR3 sequence: CASSGTGIHIQYF. The DNA for the CDR3 is TGCGCCAGCTCCGGGACAGGGATACACATTCAGTACTTC.